What follows are 10 T cell receptor beta chains derived from one specimen sequenced in a study of cytomegalovirus exposure and HLA in healthy donors. 13 Jbeta primers and 60 Vbeta primers were used for the PCR. The table came from immunoSEQ multiplex PCR; TCRdb's copy has only in-frame clones and leaves some out. The sample lists about 210,000 clones; roughly 77% were seen once. The sample comprised PBMCs. These receptors all stem from a man aged 35 to 55 in good health and CMV-seropositive.

This chain joins TRBV30 and TRBJ1-3; tentatively, D is TRBD1 (5 bases). V gave up 5 bases and J gave up 0 bases, with 14 bases separating them. Per the germline V gene, CDR1 is GTSNPN and CDR2 is SVGIG (reference sequence). The CDR3 is made up of 15 amino acids. The CDR3: CAWGTQARSGNTIYF. The CDR3 DNA sequence: TGTGCCTGGGGAACACAGGCCCGCTCTGGAAACACCATATATTTT.

This clone has just one count. This sequence joins TRBV11-2 and TRBJ2-7; 7 positions match TRBD2. The CDR3 covers 16 residues. With 4 bases clipped from V and 1 base from J, the junction kept 10 bases outside the gene matches. Germline V CDR1 and CDR2: SGHAT, FQNNGV. The CDR3 protein is CASSYRGGSLSYEQYF. The CDR3 DNA reads as TGTGCCAGCAGCTACCGGGGCGGGAGTCTATCCTACGAGCAGTACTTC.

The chain carries TRBV15 and TRBJ1-1, with D hard to call. CDR1 is LNHNV, CDR2 YYDKDF, per germline (reference sequence). The CDR3 spans 15 residues. Trimming removed 3 bases at V and 1 base at J, with 12 bases between. In nucleotides, the CDR3 is TGTGCCACCAGCAGGGCCCTGATTGGGAACACTGAAGCTTTCTTT. Residues: CATSRALIGNTEAFF.

The chain is built from TRBV6-5 and TRBJ2-3; 13 bases map to TRBD2. CDR3 length: 15 residues. The germline V gene encodes CDR1 MNHEY and CDR2 SVGAGI. V dropped 6 bases and J dropped 4; count of bases not matched to a gene: 4. CDR3 bases: TGTGCCAGCAGACGGACTAGCGGGGGATCAGATACGCAGTATTTT. Its protein is CASRRTSGGSDTQYF.

The genes are TRBV7-2 and TRBJ1-3, with TRBD1 matching 8 bases. Trimming removed 1 base from V and 3 bases from J; junction bases left unmatched: 2. The CDR3 runs to 15 residues. Germline lookup yields CDR1 SGHTA and CDR2 FQGNSA. The CDR3 loop reads CASSLDRGFGNTIYF. DNA of the CDR3: TGTGCCAGCAGCTTAGACAGGGGGTTTGGAAACACCATATATTTT.

V and J are TRBV29-1 and TRBJ2-3; 9 bases are shared with TRBD2. The CDR3 is 16 amino acids. The V and J ends lost 7 bases and 2 bases, in that order; junction bases with no gene match: 13. CDR1 is SQVTM and CDR2 is ANQGSEA in the germline V gene. CDR3 sequence reads: CSAGKAGGPLTDTQYF. CDR3 nucleotides: TGCAGCGCAGGAAAAGCGGGGGGCCCTCTCACAGATACGCAGTATTTT.

This chain links TRBV14 with TRBJ1-1, with D maybe TRBD1 (6 bases). This CDR3 is built from 16 residues. The V gene lost 1 base and the J gene lost 4 bases, with 16 bases spanning the gap. In germline, CDR1 is SGHDN, CDR2 FVKESK. The CDR3 nucleotides read TGTGCCAGCAGCCAAGTTGCAGGGGTTGGGAGCACTGAAGCTTTCTTT. Protein: CASSQVAGVGSTEAFF.

The chain employs TRBV6-5 and TRBJ1-2; no reliable D call. The CDR3 has 14 amino acids. In germline, CDR1 is MNHEY, CDR2 SVGAGI. V lost 6 bases and J 0 bases, leaving 11 bases between the germline ends. CDR3 amino acids: CASRVKLSNYGYTF. Written as DNA, the CDR3 is TGTGCCAGCAGGGTGAAGCTATCTAACTATGGCTACACCTTC.

Worth noting for this clone: The junction shows a germline mismatch at one end, possibly a read error. The same CDR3 also results from other DNA sequences found in this sample. This chain uses TRBV19 with TRBJ2-2, with D tentatively TRBD1 (6 bases). Germline values: CDR1 LNHDA, CDR2 SQIVND (reference sequence). The CDR3 is 16 amino acids. The CDR3 nucleotides read TGTGCCAGTAGTATTCTGGACAGCGCGAACACCGGGGAACTGTTTTTT. It is translated as CASSILDSANTGELFF.

This rearrangement joins TRBV28 to TRBJ1-1; no reliable D call. The V and J ends lost 2 bases and 4 bases respectively, with 5 bases between them. This CDR3 has 12 residues. CDR1 and CDR2 (germline): MDHEN, SYDVKM. The CDR3 coding sequence is TGTGCCAGCAGTTTACCGGGCACTGAAGCTTTCTTT. It translates to CASSLPGTEAFF.